The clone carrying this T cell receptor (beta chain) was seen many times. Its antigen is still unknown. The data were taken from a study of CD8 T cells in ankylosing spondylitis. General study findings and limits: Seemingly distinctive of ankylosing spondylitis blood was a TCR beta motif formed by eight highly homologous variants. Clones linked to disease were reported to show significant enrichment in matched ankylosing spondylitis synovial fluid. With a CD8+ phenotype, disease-linked clones were relatively rare in peripheral blood.

Researchers built TCR beta libraries using quantitative 5'-RACE with molecular barcodes. TCRdb recomputed calls from the 5' RACE reads with MiXCR, one row per CDR3 protein. This sample has around 490,000 distinct CDR3 sequences, with roughly 5.2% found just once. Sequenced sample: blood, either unsorted or a sorted T cell fraction (not recorded which). The clonotype comes from a male donor with ankylosing spondylitis.

CDR3 amino acids: CASSSLLADTQYF. The CDR3 coding sequence is TGTGCCAGCAGTTCCCTACTAGCAGATACGCAGTATTTT. The rearrangement joins TRBV6-5 to TRBJ2-3; perhaps TRBD2 as D (5 bases). Deletions cut 4 bases from V and 4 bases from J, with 9 bases between. The CDR3 sequence is 13 residues long. CDR1 and CDR2 (germline): MNHEY, SVGAGI.